One and the same sample provided the 15 T cell receptor beta chains below, sequenced in a study of Graves' ophthalmopathy and Graves' hyperthyroidism. The study amplified TCR beta CDR3 regions using RNA transcripts. HTBI primers primed a first-round RT-PCR, and a second-round multiplex PCR followed. MiXCR was run by TCRdb on the multiplex PCR reads, yielding one entry per CDR3 protein. The sample has about 39,000 distinct CDR3 sequences, roughly 50% seen once. The sequenced sample consisted of peripheral blood. Every receptor here comes from an adult woman with stable Graves' hyperthyroidism.

V gene TRBV25-1 combines with J gene TRBJ2-5; 8 positions agree with TRBD1. The CDR3 loop spans 15 amino acids. Germline CDR1 reads MGHDK; CDR2 reads SYGVNS. J gave up 1 base and V 4 bases, and 5 bases lay outside the gene matches. The CDR3 DNA is TGTGCCAGCAGTGTCGGACAGGGAGGCCAAGAGACCCAGTACTTC. As protein: CASSVGQGGQETQYF.

This clonotype was seen only a few times. The rearrangement links TRBV6-5 to TRBJ1-2; TRBD1 matches at 7 bases. This CDR3 is 13 amino acids long. V gave up 7 bases and J gave up 2 bases; unmatched junction bases: 4. Germline CDR1 and CDR2: MNHEY and SVGAGI. The CDR3 region is CASTGRGNYGYTF. Here the CDR3 DNA reads TGTGCCAGCACTGGCAGGGGGAACTATGGCTACACCTTC.

The CDR3 is CASRNGQGGADTQYF. CDR3 sequence (DNA): TGCGCCAGCAGAAACGGACAGGGGGGCGCAGATACGCAGTATTTT. This chain uses TRBV5-1 with TRBJ2-3; TRBD1 matches at 10 bases. Germline values: CDR1 SGHRS, CDR2 YFSETQ. V was clipped by 5 bases and J by 4 bases; unmatched bases: 7. The CDR3 spans 15 residues.

This clonotype was observed many times. The chain recombines TRBV10-3 with TRBJ1-4; D is unclear. Trimming removed 0 bases at V and 8 bases at J, with 13 bases between. The CDR3 is 15 amino acids. The germline CDR1 and CDR2 sequences are ENHRY and SYGVKD. The CDR3 is CAISESTGYDEKLFF. CDR3 DNA sequence: TGTGCCATCAGTGAGTCAACCGGGTACGACGAAAAACTGTTTTTT.

The chain links TRBV5-1 to TRBJ1-2; 9 nucleotides agree with TRBD1. In germline, CDR1 is SGHRS, CDR2 YFSETQ. The J segment lost 8 bases and the V segment lost 4 bases, leaving 9 bases of the junction unmatched. This CDR3 comprises 14 residues. As DNA, the CDR3 is TGCGCCAGCAGCGTGGGACAGGGCGCGGGGGGCTACACCTTC. This encodes CASSVGQGAGGYTF.

This clonotype was counted at least ten times. The V and J genes are TRBV29-1 and TRBJ1-2; D gene uncertain. Germline V gene sequence: CDR1 SQVTM, CDR2 ANQGSEA. V was trimmed by 4 bases and J by 8 bases, leaving 11 bases between them. This CDR3 is built from 11 residues. CDR3 DNA: TGCAGCGTTGGAGTGTCCGAGGGCTACACCTTC. This codes for CSVGVSEGYTF.

This clonotype occurred many times. The chain links TRBV11-2 to TRBJ2-3; perhaps TRBD2 as D (6 bases). The ends were cut back, 5 bases at V and 0 bases at J, with 15 bases in the middle. The CDR3 totals 16 residues. CDR1 and CDR2 (germline): SGHAT, FQNNGV. CDR3 loop: CASSGGGLGSTDTQYF. The CDR3 nucleotides are TGTGCCAGCAGCGGCGGAGGGTTGGGGAGCACAGATACGCAGTATTTT.

As regards this clonotype: Because the CDR3's place on the DNA is in doubt, the DNA is left out and the CDR3 is given as listed by TCRdb. This chain uses TRBV7-6 with TRBJ2-2; TRBD2 is taken as the D call from the table, unchecked against the DNA. Germline CDR1 and CDR2: SGHVS and FNYEAQ. The CDR3 is 17 residues long, counting both termini. This CDR3 reads CASSLASSGSAPGSCFF.

The chain links TRBV10-3 to TRBJ2-7, with a possible D match to TRBD2 (5 bases). The CDR3 consists of 15 residues. The ends were cut back, 10 bases at V and 4 bases at J, with 23 bases in the middle. CDR1 is ENHRY and CDR2 is SYGVKD in the germline V gene. CDR3 residues: CATRDGAYRAYEQYF. The CDR3, as DNA: TGTGCCACCCGGGATGGTGCCTACCGGGCGTACGAGCAGTACTTC.

This chain uses TRBV7-8 with TRBJ2-7; D is possibly TRBD2 (7 bases). The V and J ends lost 5 bases and 2 bases respectively, with 19 bases between them. The germline gives CDR1 SGHVS, CDR2 FQNEAQ. CDR3 length: 16 residues. The CDR3 is CASSLGGGELTYEQYF. The CDR3 nucleotides are TGTGCCAGCAGCCTAGGGGGGGGCGAGCTTACCTACGAGCAGTACTTC.

This clonotype has at least ten counts. The gene calls are TRBV6-5 and TRBJ1-5; D not certain. The CDR3 consists of 21 residues. V dropped 0 bases and J dropped 3 bases, with 27 bases sitting between them. Germline V gene sequence: CDR1 MNHEY, CDR2 SVGAGI. CDR3 loop: CASSYSGSHLRPISSNQPQHF. The CDR3, as DNA: TGTGCCAGCAGTTACTCCGGGAGCCACCTCCGACCTATATCCTCCAATCAGCCCCAGCATTTT.

Comments on this clonotype: Germline is not matched at one junction end, which may reflect a read error. The V gene is TRBV7-9, the J gene TRBJ2-7, with D possibly being TRBD1 (7 bases). The CDR3 length is 15 residues. Looked up from germline, CDR1 is SEHNR and CDR2 is FQNEAQ (reference sequence). In DNA form, the CDR3 reads TGTGCCAGCGGCTTGGAGGGGGCAACCACCAACGAGCAGTACTTC. It specifies CASGLEGATTNEQYF.

This clonotype was counted ten times or more. The J gene is TRBJ2-3, the V gene TRBV5-1; D is unclear. Trimming stripped 0 bases from V and 2 bases from J, with 7 bases between. The germline gives CDR1 SGHRS, CDR2 YFSETQ. This CDR3 is built from 14 residues. The CDR3 spells CASSLEGSTDTQYF. DNA of the CDR3: TGCGCCAGCAGCTTGGAAGGGTCCACAGATACGCAGTATTTT.

The genes are TRBV6-1 and TRBJ2-5; 11 bases are shared with TRBD2. Germline CDR1 reads MNHNS; CDR2 reads SASEGT. V was pared by 7 bases and J by 5 bases, with 3 bases of the junction left unmatched. The CDR3 length is 13 residues. The chain's CDR3 is CASKTSGTETQYF. CDR3 DNA sequence: TGTGCCAGCAAGACTAGCGGGACCGAGACCCAGTACTTC.

Only a few counts were recorded for this clonotype. The chain couples TRBV14 to TRBJ1-6, with D maybe TRBD1 (5 bases). The CDR3 has 16 amino acids. Trimming took off 3 bases at V and 13 bases at J, with 22 bases between the two ends. Per the germline V gene, CDR1 is SGHDN and CDR2 is FVKESK. CDR3 sequence reads: CASSQREDTAIRPLHF. The CDR3, as DNA: TGTGCCAGCAGCCAGAGAGAGGACACGGCGATTCGGCCCCTCCACTTT.